The 27 T cell receptor beta chains given below trace back to one sample, sequenced in a study of blood T cell repertoires in COVID-19 (dated by TCRdb to about 2020). Library preparation used the immunoSEQ multiplex PCR assay. TCRdb obtained this table from immuneACCESS and retained in-frame rearrangements with V and J assigned. These tables miss some clones; where compared with another copy, unresolved V genes account for less than half of the shortfall, and the remainder is unexplained. The table for this sample lists 90,000 to 150,000 clones; around four fifths of them were counted only once. Around an eighth of the sample belongs to the ten largest clones. Sample: peripheral blood. These receptors originate from a human donor in a cohort sampled during active COVID-19.

This chain joins TRBV19 and TRBJ1-5; maybe TRBD1 (6 bases). The germline V and J ends were trimmed by 6 bases and 2 bases, with 11 bases remaining between them. Germline CDR1 LNHDA, CDR2 SQIVND (reference sequence). This CDR3 is built from 14 residues. The CDR3 coding sequence is TGTGCCAGTAGCCCAGGGGTCGGCAATCAGCCCCAGCATTTT. Amino acid sequence: CASSPGVGNQPQHF. The full variable domain, in which reference TRBV19 and TRBJ1-5 provide the parts outside the CDR3, is DGGITQSPKYLFRKEGQNVTLSCEQNLNHDAMYWYRQDPGQGLRLIYYSQIVNDFQKGDIAEGYSVSREKKESFPLTVTSAQKNPTAFYLCASSPGVGNQPQHFGDGTRLSIL.

The V gene is TRBV7-2, the J gene TRBJ1-1; D call uncertain. This CDR3 is 15 amino acids long. The germline CDR1 and CDR2 sequences are SGHTA and FQGNSA. The ends were cut back, 5 bases at V and 0 bases at J, with 13 bases in the middle. The CDR3 is CASSDRTAMNTEAFF. In DNA, the CDR3 is TGTGCCAGCAGCGATCGAACAGCCATGAACACTGAAGCTTTCTTT.

The chain couples TRBV3-1 (or the pseudogene TRBV3-2) to TRBJ2-5; 11 bases line up with TRBD2. The CDR3 length is 16 residues. From germline, CDR1 is LGHDT and CDR2 YNNKEL (reference sequence). After removal of 4 bases from V and 1 base from J, the junction contained 5 bases not matched to a gene. The CDR3 DNA reads TGTGCCAGCAGCCCCCGTAGCGGGGGGGTCCAAGAGACCCAGTACTTC. As protein: CASSPRSGGVQETQYF.

Here the CDR3 reads CASSPVQETQYF. The DNA of the CDR3 is TGTGCCAGCAGCCCCGTTCAAGAGACCCAGTACTTC. V is TRBV12-3 or TRBV12-4 and J is TRBJ2-5; unclear D gene. Trimming took 6 bases from V and 2 from J, leaving 7 bases between them. This CDR3 comprises 12 residues.

In its sample, this clone was seen a few times. This rearrangement joins TRBV6-5 to TRBJ1-5, with 8 bases identical to TRBD1. The trim removed 6 bases at V and 7 bases at J, leaving 11 bases unmatched. The germline gives CDR1 MNHEY, CDR2 SVGAGI. The CDR3 consists of 15 residues. Here the CDR3 reads CASSMTGVFGQPQHF. For the CDR3, the DNA is TGTGCCAGCAGCATGACAGGGGTGTTTGGGCAGCCCCAGCATTTT.

This chain joins TRBV6-6 and TRBJ2-7; 7 nucleotides align to TRBD1. The CDR3 covers 14 residues. Trimming took 7 bases from V and 2 from J; bases not matched to a gene: 8. Germline CDR1 MNHNY, CDR2 SVGAGI (reference sequence). CDR3 loop: CASTPDRATYEQYF. CDR3 sequence (DNA): TGTGCCAGCACCCCCGACAGGGCCACCTACGAGCAGTACTTC.

V gene TRBV5-8 combines with J gene TRBJ2-5, with 9 bases aligning to TRBD1. This CDR3 has 16 residues. The V segment lost 6 bases and the J segment 2 bases; nucleotides outside the gene matches: 11. Germline CDR1 is SGHTS and CDR2 is YDEGEE. The CDR3 is CASTLTGQGRQETQYF. The DNA of the CDR3 is TGTGCCAGCACGCTCACGGGACAGGGAAGGCAAGAGACCCAGTACTTC. The full variable domain, rest sourced from reference TRBV5-8 and TRBJ2-5, is EAGVTQSPTHLIKTRGQQATLRCSPISGHTSVYWYQQALGLGLQFLLWYDEGEERNRGNFPPRFSGRQFPNYSSELNVNALELEDSALYLCASTLTGQGRQETQYFGPGTRLLVL.

This chain links TRBV6-5 with TRBJ2-7, with 9 bases that match TRBD1. The CDR3 spans 15 residues. Germline CDR1 and CDR2: MNHEY and SVGAGI. V lost 6 bases to trimming and J lost 0 bases; unmatched junction nucleotides: 6. The CDR3 DNA reads TGTGCCAGCAGCTTGACAGGGGGGGCCTCCTACGAGCAGTACTTC. This sequence encodes CASSLTGGASYEQYF.

This CDR3 is CASSLDGTPPYEQYF. The CDR3 DNA is TGCGCCAGCAGCTTGGATGGCACACCGCCTTACGAGCAGTACTTC. The V call is TRBV5-1, the J call TRBJ2-7; D gene unclear. From germline, CDR1 is SGHRS and CDR2 YFSETQ. This CDR3 has 15 residues. Trimming pared 0 bases from V and 4 bases from J, leaving 14 bases between.

This rearrangement joins TRBV4-1 to TRBJ1-3, with 8 bases that match TRBD1. Losses at the gene ends were 3 bases for V and 3 bases for J; bases not matched to a gene: 4. This CDR3 is built from 15 residues. Per germline, CDR1 MGHRA and CDR2 YSYEKL. CDR3 in amino acids: CASSQGQALGNTIYF. The CDR3 coding sequence is TGCGCCAGCAGCCAGGGACAGGCCCTTGGAAACACCATATATTTT.

The V and J genes are TRBV19 and TRBJ2-1, with 13 bases matching TRBD2. V was pared by 5 bases and J by 4 bases, with 2 bases of the junction left unmatched. The germline V gene encodes CDR1 LNHDA and CDR2 SQIVND (reference sequence). CDR3 length: 15 residues. The CDR3 DNA follows: TGTGCCAGTAGTGCACTAGCGGGGGGGTACAATGAGCAGTTCTTC. This codes for CASSALAGGYNEQFF. The complete variable domain, with remaining parts taken from reference TRBV19 and TRBJ2-1, reads DGGITQSPKYLFRKEGQNVTLSCEQNLNHDAMYWYRQDPGQGLRLIYYSQIVNDFQKGDIAEGYSVSREKKESFPLTVTSAQKNPTAFYLCASSALAGGYNEQFFGPGTRLTVL.

This chain connects TRBV6-1 to TRBJ1-2; D gene uncertain. The CDR3 is made up of 12 amino acids. The germline gives CDR1 MNHNS, CDR2 SASEGT. Between the trimmed V and J ends, which lost 3 bases and 6 bases, there was a span of 8 bases. CDR3 amino acids: CASSEYPDGYTF. In DNA form, the CDR3 reads TGTGCCAGCAGTGAGTATCCGGATGGCTACACCTTC.

J is TRBJ2-7 and V is TRBV6-2 or TRBV6-3, with TRBD1 identical over 9 bases. Germline V gene lookup returns CDR1 MNHEY and CDR2 SVGEGT. The J segment lost 7 bases and the V segment lost 3 bases, leaving 7 bases of the junction unmatched. This CDR3 spans 14 amino acids. The CDR3 nucleotides are TGTGCCAGCAGTTATTGGCGACAGGGGGGGGAGCAGTACTTC. Translation: CASSYWRQGGEQYF.

This rearrangement joins TRBV6-5 to TRBJ2-7, with D perhaps TRBD1 (5 bases). V shed 9 bases and J shed 4 bases, with 19 bases lying between them. The CDR3 covers 14 residues. Germline V lookup: CDR1 MNHEY, CDR2 SVGAGI. The CDR3 bases are TGTGCCAGTATTGGGGCAGCCCCGAAATACGAGCAGTACTTC. Its protein is CASIGAAPKYEQYF.

The rearrangement joins TRBV6-4 to TRBJ2-1, with 7 positions matching TRBD2. The junction had 15 bases not matched to a gene; V was cut back by 8 bases and J by 8 bases. The CDR3 has 15 amino acids. CDR1 MRHNA and CDR2 SNTAGT come from the germline V gene. CDR3 residues: CASRLESGVIHEQFF. CDR3 nucleotides: TGTGCCAGCCGTTTGGAGAGCGGGGTGATACATGAGCAGTTCTTC.

V is TRBV5-6 and J is TRBJ2-7; tentative D call: TRBD1 (5 bases). CDR1 and CDR2 (germline): SGHDT, YYEEEE. The V gene lost 4 bases and the J gene lost 0 bases, with 11 bases spanning the gap. CDR3 length: 14 amino acids. This chain's CDR3 is CASSPDSRSYEQYF. The CDR3 region has the DNA TGTGCCAGCAGCCCAGACAGTCGCTCCTACGAGCAGTACTTC.

The chain uses TRBV19 and TRBJ2-7; weak D call: TRBD2 (6 bases). Trimming pared 3 bases from V and 6 bases from J, leaving 9 bases between. CDR1 is LNHDA and CDR2 is SQIVND in the germline V gene (reference sequence). The CDR3 runs to 12 residues. CDR3 nucleotides: TGTGCCAGTAGTATGGGGACTTCCGAGCAGTACTTC. This sequence encodes CASSMGTSEQYF.

The CDR3 DNA is TGTGCCAGCAGCCGGGTGGGACAGGGGGTGCCCGAGCAGTACTTC. Its translation: CASSRVGQGVPEQYF. This chain uses TRBV7-9 with TRBJ2-7, with 11 bases that match TRBD1. V lost 5 bases to trimming and J lost 6 bases; unmatched junction nucleotides: 9. The CDR3 runs to 15 residues. Germline V gene lookup returns CDR1 SEHNR and CDR2 FQNEAQ (reference sequence).

This chain joins TRBV19 and TRBJ2-3; D possibly corresponds to TRBD2 (6 bases). V lost 6 bases and J 6 bases, leaving 16 bases between the germline ends. The V gene's germline CDR1 is LNHDA and CDR2 SQIVND (reference sequence). There are 14 residues in the CDR3. CDR3 sequence reads: CASSWGVNRDTQYF. The CDR3 DNA reads TGTGCCAGTAGCTGGGGGGTTAACAGGGATACGCAGTATTTT.

This clone was recorded a few times. V gene TRBV2 combines with J gene TRBJ2-1; 16 bases are a match to TRBD2. Germline CDR1 reads SNHLY; CDR2 reads FYNNEI. V lost 6 bases, J lost 1 base, and 9 bases stayed unmatched. The CDR3 spans 19 residues. The DNA of the CDR3 is TGTGCCAGCAGGCGCACCGGGACTAGCGGGGGGGGATCCTACAATGAGCAGTTCTTC. It encodes CASRRTGTSGGGSYNEQFF.

The V call is TRBV5-1, the J call TRBJ2-1; TRBD2 matches 8 bases. The germline V gene has CDR1 SGHRS and CDR2 YFSETQ. The CDR3 loop spans 14 amino acids. V shed 0 bases and J 6 bases; nucleotides not matched to a gene: 2. This CDR3 is CASSLGREGNEQFF. DNA of the CDR3: TGCGCCAGCAGCTTGGGACGGGAGGGCAATGAGCAGTTCTTC. Full variable domain (rest looked up from reference TRBV5-1 and TRBJ2-1): KAGVTQTPRYLIKTRGQQVTLSCSPISGHRSVSWYQQTPGQGLQFLFEYFSETQRNKGNFPGRFSGRQFSNSRSEMNVSTLELGDSALYLCASSLGREGNEQFFGPGTRLTVL.

CDR3 sequence: CASSTGFRGQVRRGLRNTIYF. The DNA of the CDR3 is TGTGCCAGTAGTACTGGCTTCCGAGGACAGGTTAGACGGGGGTTGAGAAACACCATATATTTT. The chain links TRBV19 to TRBJ1-3, with 7 bases fitting TRBD1. This CDR3 is 21 amino acids long. CDR1 LNHDA and CDR2 SQIVND come from the germline V gene (reference sequence). Trimming removed 4 bases from V and 5 bases from J; junction bases left unmatched: 26.

CDR3 sequence reads: CASSETLGLAGGPGGRSYNEQFF. CDR3 DNA sequence: TGCGCCAGCAGTGAAACCCTGGGACTAGCGGGGGGGCCAGGGGGTCGCTCCTACAATGAGCAGTTCTTC. This chain links TRBV10-2 with TRBJ2-1, with TRBD2 matching 16 bases. This CDR3 contains 23 residues. The J segment lost 0 bases and the V segment lost 3 bases, leaving 17 bases of the junction unmatched. CDR1 and CDR2 (germline): WSHSY, SAAADI.

As DNA, the CDR3 is TGCGCCAGCAGCCAAGGCGGGACAGGGGTGAAAACAGATACGCAGTATTTT. Its protein is CASSQGGTGVKTDTQYF. The chain employs TRBV4-1 and TRBJ2-3; 10 nucleotides match TRBD1. The CDR3 contains 17 residues. The germline V gene encodes CDR1 MGHRA and CDR2 YSYEKL. J was trimmed by 3 bases and V by 1 base; bases with no gene match: 7.

The gene calls are TRBV6-2 or TRBV6-3 and TRBJ1-1; TRBD1 matches 8 bases. Germline CDR1 MNHEY, CDR2 SVGEGT. The CDR3 is 14 residues long. Losses at the gene ends were 4 bases for V and 0 bases for J; bases not matched to a gene: 1. The CDR3 nucleotides read TGTGCCAGCAGTTCAGGGGGCTTGAACACTGAAGCTTTCTTT. It is translated as CASSSGGLNTEAFF.

This chain links TRBV11-3 with TRBJ2-3; TRBD1 aligns across 9 bases. The ends lost 4 bases at V and 4 bases at J; junction bases unmatched: 3. The length of the CDR3 is 14 residues. Germline V lookup: CDR1 SGHNT, CDR2 YENEEA. The CDR3 nucleotides read TGTGCCAGCAGCTCCGGACAGGGGTCAGATACGCAGTATTTT. Its translation is CASSSGQGSDTQYF.

J is TRBJ1-3 and V is TRBV7-8; D gene unclear. Trimming pared 1 base from V and 0 bases from J, leaving 7 bases between. This CDR3 region has 15 residues. The germline CDR1 and CDR2 sequences are SGHVS and FQNEAQ. As DNA, the CDR3 is TGTGCCAGCAGCTTAGGGGCAGACTCTGGAAACACCATATATTTT. This translates into CASSLGADSGNTIYF.